This T cell receptor (beta chain) was sequenced during a study of CD4 T cells in relation to SARS-CoV-2 and coronaviruses. V dropped 2 bases and J dropped 6 bases, with 8 bases sitting between them. The CDR3 runs 12 residues. Notes on this clone: The antigen is undetermined.

TCRdb's copy holds only in-frame clones and misses some; the assay was immunoSEQ multiplex PCR. The sample lists about 21,000 clones, around 76% seen once, with around 15% in the top ten. Before the COVID-19 pandemic, during about 2011-2019, CD4+ T cells were taken from unexposed donors. The cells were cultured for around ten days before CD4+ T cells were isolated. J is TRBJ2-7 and V is TRBV12-3 or TRBV12-4; D is undetermined. The receptor was derived from a human donor in good health. Sequences were obtained from CD4+ T cells from PBMCs, cultured in vitro. CDR3 sequence reads: CASSLRVLEQYF. As DNA, the CDR3 is TGTGCCAGCAGTTTAAGGGTTCTCGAGCAGTACTTC.